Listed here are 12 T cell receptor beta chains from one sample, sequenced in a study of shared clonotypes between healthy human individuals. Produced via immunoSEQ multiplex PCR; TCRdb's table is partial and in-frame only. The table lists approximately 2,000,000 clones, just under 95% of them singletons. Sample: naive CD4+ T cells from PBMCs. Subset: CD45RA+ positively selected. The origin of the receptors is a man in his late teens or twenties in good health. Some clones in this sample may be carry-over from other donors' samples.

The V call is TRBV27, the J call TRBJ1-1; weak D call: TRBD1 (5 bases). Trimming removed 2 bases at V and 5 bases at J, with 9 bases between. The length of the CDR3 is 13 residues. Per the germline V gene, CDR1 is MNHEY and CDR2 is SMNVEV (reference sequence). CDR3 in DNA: TGTGCCAGCAGTTTACCGGGGCGGACTGAAGCTTTCTTT. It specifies CASSLPGRTEAFF.

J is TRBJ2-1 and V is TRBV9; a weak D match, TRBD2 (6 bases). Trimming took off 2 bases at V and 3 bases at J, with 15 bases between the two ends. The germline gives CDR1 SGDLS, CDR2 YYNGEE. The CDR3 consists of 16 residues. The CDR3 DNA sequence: TGTGCCAGCAGCGTGGGACTTCATTTCAACTACAATGAGCAGTTCTTC. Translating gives CASSVGLHFNYNEQFF.

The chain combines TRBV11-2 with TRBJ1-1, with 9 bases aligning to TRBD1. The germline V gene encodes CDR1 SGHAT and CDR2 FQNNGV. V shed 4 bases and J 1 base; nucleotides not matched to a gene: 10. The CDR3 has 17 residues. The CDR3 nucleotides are TGTGCCAGCAGCTCCCACAGGGGGCCAACGAAGAACACTGAAGCTTTCTTT. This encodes CASSSHRGPTKNTEAFF.

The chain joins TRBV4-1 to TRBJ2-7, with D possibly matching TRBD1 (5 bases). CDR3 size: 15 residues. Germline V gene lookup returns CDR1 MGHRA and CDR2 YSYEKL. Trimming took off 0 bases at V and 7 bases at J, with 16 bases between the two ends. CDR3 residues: CASSQEGQGPREQYF. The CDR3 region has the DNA TGCGCCAGCAGCCAAGAAGGGCAGGGCCCTCGGGAGCAGTACTTC.

The CDR3 protein is CASSPGQTAGTQYF. For the CDR3, the DNA is TGTGCCAGCAGCCCGGGACAGACCGCCGGGACCCAGTACTTC. This rearrangement joins TRBV7-9 to TRBJ2-5; TRBD1 aligns across 7 bases. Trimming cost V 5 bases and J 7 bases; bases outside gene matches: 10. Per germline, CDR1 SEHNR and CDR2 FQNEAQ (reference sequence). The CDR3 extends over 14 amino acids.

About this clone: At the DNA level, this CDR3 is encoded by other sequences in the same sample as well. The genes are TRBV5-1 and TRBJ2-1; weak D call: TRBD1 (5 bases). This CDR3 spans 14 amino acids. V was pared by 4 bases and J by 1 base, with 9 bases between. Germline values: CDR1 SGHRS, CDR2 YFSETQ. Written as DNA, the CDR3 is TGCGCCAGCAGCCCTGACAGTTCCTACAATGAGCAGTTCTTC. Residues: CASSPDSSYNEQFF.

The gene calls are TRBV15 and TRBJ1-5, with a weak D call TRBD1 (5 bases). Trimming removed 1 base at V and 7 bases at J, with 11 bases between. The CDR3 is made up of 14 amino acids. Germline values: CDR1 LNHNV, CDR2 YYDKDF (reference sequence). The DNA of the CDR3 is TGTGCCACCAGCAGAGCCGGGGGAAGGCAGCCCCAGCATTTT. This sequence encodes CATSRAGGRQPQHF. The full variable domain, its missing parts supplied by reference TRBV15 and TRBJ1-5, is DAMVIQNPRYQVTQFGKPVTLSCSQTLNHNVMYWYQQKSSQAPKLLFHYYDKDFNNEADTPDNFQSRRPNTSFCFLDIRSPGLGDTAMYLCATSRAGGRQPQHFGDGTRLSIL.

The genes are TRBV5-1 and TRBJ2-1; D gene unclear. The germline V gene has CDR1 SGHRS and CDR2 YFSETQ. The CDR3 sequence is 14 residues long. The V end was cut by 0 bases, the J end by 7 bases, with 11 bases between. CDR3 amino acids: CASSLEAAWNEQFF. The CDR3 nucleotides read TGCGCCAGCAGCTTGGAGGCAGCTTGGAATGAGCAGTTCTTC.

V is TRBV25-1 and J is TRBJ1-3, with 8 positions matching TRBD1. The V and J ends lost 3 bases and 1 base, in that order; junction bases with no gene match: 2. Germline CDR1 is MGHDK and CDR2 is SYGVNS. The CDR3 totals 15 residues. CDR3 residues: CASSDRGRSGNTIYF. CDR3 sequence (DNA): TGTGCCAGCAGTGACAGGGGGCGTTCTGGAAACACCATATATTTT.

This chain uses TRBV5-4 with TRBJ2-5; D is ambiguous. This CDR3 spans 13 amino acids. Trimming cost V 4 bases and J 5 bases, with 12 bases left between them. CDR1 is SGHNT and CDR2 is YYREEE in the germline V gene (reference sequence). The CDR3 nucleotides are TGTGCCAGCAGCGTATTCGCTTTGGAGACCCAGTACTTC. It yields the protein CASSVFALETQYF.

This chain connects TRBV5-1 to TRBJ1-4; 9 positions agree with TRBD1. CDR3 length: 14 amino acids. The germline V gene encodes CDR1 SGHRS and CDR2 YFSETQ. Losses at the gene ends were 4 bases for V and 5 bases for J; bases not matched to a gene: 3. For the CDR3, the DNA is TGCGCCAGCAGCAGGGACAGGGAGAATGAAAAACTGTTTTTT. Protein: CASSRDRENEKLFF.

The CDR3 DNA follows: TGCGCCAGCAGCTCTCTAGCGGGAGGAGGCTACGAGCAGTACTTC. As protein: CASSSLAGGGYEQYF. This sequence joins TRBV5-1 and TRBJ2-7, with TRBD2 identical over 11 bases. There are 15 residues in the CDR3. Germline V CDR1 and CDR2: SGHRS, YFSETQ. V was clipped by 3 bases and J by 3 bases; unmatched bases: 5.